The clone carrying this T cell receptor (beta chain) was counted only a few times. Losses at the gene ends were 10 bases for V and 2 bases for J; bases not matched to a gene: 8. Germline loops: CDR1 MNHGY, CDR2 SAAAGT. The CDR3 is made up of 14 amino acids. This specimen comes from a study of sequential checkpoint blockade in melanoma. Study as a whole: 85 to 95 pretreatment tumor DNA samples were TCRβ immunosequenced. Twenty-two patients had matched tumor biopsies before treatment and at week 13 after nivolumab or ipilimumab alone.

The protocol was immunoSEQ multiplex PCR, while the TCRdb copy is restricted to in-frame clones and leaves out a portion. The sample carries roughly 20,000 clones, roughly 27% recorded once. This sample's treatment: randomized to nivolumab then ipilimumab (arm A) or the reverse (arm B). Patients had received no earlier DNA-damaging chemotherapy. The chain couples TRBV6-8 to TRBJ2-7, with TRBD2 matching 10 bases. This receptor was taken from a human donor with melanoma. Sequenced here: tumor tissue (inferred from file names), sampled from a patient given nivolumab and ipilimumab in sequence. The DNA for the CDR3 is TGTGCCATCAGCGGGGGGGGACAGGCCTACGAGCAGTACTTC. Amino acids: CAISGGGQAYEQYF.